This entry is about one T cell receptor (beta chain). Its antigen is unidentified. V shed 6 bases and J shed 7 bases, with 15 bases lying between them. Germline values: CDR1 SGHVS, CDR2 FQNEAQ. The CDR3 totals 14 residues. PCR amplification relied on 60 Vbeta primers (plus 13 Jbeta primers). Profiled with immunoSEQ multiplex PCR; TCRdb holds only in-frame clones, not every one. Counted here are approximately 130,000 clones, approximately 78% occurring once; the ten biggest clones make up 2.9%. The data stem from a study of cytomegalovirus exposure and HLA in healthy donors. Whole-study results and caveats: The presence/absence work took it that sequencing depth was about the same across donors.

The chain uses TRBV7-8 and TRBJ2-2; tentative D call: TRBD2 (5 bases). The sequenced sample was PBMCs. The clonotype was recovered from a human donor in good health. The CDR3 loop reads CASSFSRVDGELFF. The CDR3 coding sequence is TGTGCCAGCAGTTTCTCGCGGGTGGACGGGGAGCTGTTTTTT. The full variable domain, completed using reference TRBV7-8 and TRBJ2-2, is GAGVSQSPRYKVAKRGQDVALRCDPISGHVSLFWYQQALGQGPEFLTYFQNEAQLDKSGLPSDRFFAERPEGSVSTLKIQRTQQEDSAVYLCASSFSRVDGELFFGEGSRLTVL.